Each of the 7 T cell receptor beta chains below was sequenced from the same sample in a study of monozygotic twins with inflammatory bowel disease. TCRdb reprocessed the 5' RACE reads and reports one entry per CDR3 protein, with no DNA. The specimen's table records more than 300,000 distinct CDR3 sequences. Sequenced input: blood. Receptors were obtained from a human donor with ulcerative colitis or Crohn's disease, or a healthy co-twin of an affected twin (not recorded which).

The chain carries TRBV7-8 and TRBJ2-1. The germline gives CDR1 SGHVS, CDR2 FQNEAQ. The CDR3 is made up of 13 amino acids. This CDR3 is CASSPTPSDEQFF.

V usage is TRBV13 and J usage is TRBJ2-6; the TCRdb call, TRBD1, lacks DNA for checking. The CDR3 covers 12 residues. Germline V gene lookup returns CDR1 PRHDT and CDR2 FYEKMQ (reference sequence). CDR3 region: CASSFSVPVLTF.

The CDR3 protein is CASSLRNRGYEQYF. The chain recombines TRBV5-1 with TRBJ2-7; TCRdb reports TRBD1, a call that lacks DNA to check it against. CDR1 and CDR2 from the germline V gene are SGHRS and YFSETQ. The CDR3 spans 14 residues.

J is TRBJ1-2 and V is TRBV5-1; TCRdb's assignment of TRBD1 cannot be checked, as there is no DNA. The CDR3 covers 15 residues. CDR1 and CDR2 from the germline V gene are SGHRS and YFSETQ. The CDR3: CASSLEATGAYGYTF.

The V and J genes are TRBV7-7 and TRBJ2-1; no DNA is available, so the TRBD1 call from TCRdb remains unchecked. This CDR3 is 13 amino acids long. Germline assignment: CDR1 SSHAT and CDR2 FNYEAQ (reference sequence). This CDR3 reads CASSWGQGYEQFF.

The CDR3 here is CASTLPGENTEAFF. The genes are TRBV5-1 and TRBJ1-1; absent DNA, TCRdb's TRBD1 call cannot be checked. The CDR3 loop spans 14 amino acids. Germline CDR1 and CDR2: SGHRS and YFSETQ.

The chain employs TRBV10-3 and TRBJ2-5. This CDR3 is 11 amino acids long. Germline values: CDR1 ENHRY, CDR2 SYGVKD. The CDR3: CAISQQETQYF.